This note documents a single TCR beta chain sequence. Its target is not known. This entry belongs to a study of shared clonotypes between healthy human individuals. Study observations and caveats: Clonotypes which were not shared had lower generation probabilities than clonotypes that all four donors shared. What naive subsets generally showed was a larger estimated richness than memory subsets showed.

Naive CD8 populations comprised CD45RO-negative cells positively selected for CCR7, excluding terminally differentiated effector memory CD45RA+ cells. It was around 220 ng DNA, about 30,000 T cell genomes, that sorted-subset replicate PCRs used. Sequencing was performed with immunoSEQ multiplex PCR; in TCRdb, only in-frame clones are kept and a portion is missing. The repertoire has a few million clones, about 93% of them found once; the top ten carry around 1.8%. CDR1 is SGHDT, CDR2 YYEEEE, per germline. Trimming removed 1 base at V and 2 bases at J, with 7 bases between. CDR3 size: 13 residues. This receptor was identified in a man between 18 and 29 years old in good health. Some clones in this sample may be carry-over from other donors' samples. V usage is TRBV5-6 and J usage is TRBJ2-7; the D is unclear. The sample consisted of naive CD8+ T cells from PBMCs. The CDR3 sequence: CASSLITAYEQYF. In DNA, the CDR3 is TGTGCCAGCAGCTTGATTACCGCCTACGAGCAGTACTTC.